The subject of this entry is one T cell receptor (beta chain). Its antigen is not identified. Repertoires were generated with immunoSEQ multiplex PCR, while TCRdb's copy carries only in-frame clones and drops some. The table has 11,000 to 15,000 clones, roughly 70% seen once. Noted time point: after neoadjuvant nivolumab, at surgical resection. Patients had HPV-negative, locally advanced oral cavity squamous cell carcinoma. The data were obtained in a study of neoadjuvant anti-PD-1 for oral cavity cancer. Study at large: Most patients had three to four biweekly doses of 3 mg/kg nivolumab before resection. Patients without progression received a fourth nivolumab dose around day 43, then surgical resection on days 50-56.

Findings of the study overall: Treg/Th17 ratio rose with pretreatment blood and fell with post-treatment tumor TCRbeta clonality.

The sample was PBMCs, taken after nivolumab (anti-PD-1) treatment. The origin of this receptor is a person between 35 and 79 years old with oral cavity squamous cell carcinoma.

The CDR3 protein is CAWTPGLAGLSSYNEQFF. CDR3 in DNA: TGTGCCTGGACTCCCGGACTAGCGGGCCTAAGCTCCTACAATGAGCAGTTCTTC. J is TRBJ2-1 and V is TRBV30; TRBD2 aligns across 11 bases. V was clipped by 4 bases and J by 0 bases; unmatched bases: 11. Germline V gene data show CDR1 as GTSNPN and CDR2 as SVGIG (reference sequence). The CDR3 covers 18 residues.